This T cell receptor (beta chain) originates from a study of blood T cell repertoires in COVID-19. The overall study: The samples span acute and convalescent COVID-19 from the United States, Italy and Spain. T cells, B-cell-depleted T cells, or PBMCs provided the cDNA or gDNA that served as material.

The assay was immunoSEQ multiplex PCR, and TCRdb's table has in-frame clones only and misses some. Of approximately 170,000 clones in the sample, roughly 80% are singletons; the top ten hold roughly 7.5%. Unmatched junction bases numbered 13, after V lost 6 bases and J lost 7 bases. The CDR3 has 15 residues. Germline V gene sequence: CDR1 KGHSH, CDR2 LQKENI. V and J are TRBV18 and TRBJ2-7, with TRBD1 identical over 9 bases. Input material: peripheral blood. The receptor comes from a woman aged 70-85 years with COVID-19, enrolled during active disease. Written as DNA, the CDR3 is TGTGCCAGCTCGCCCCCCGGGGGACAGGGTCGTGAGCAGTACTTC. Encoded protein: CASSPPGGQGREQYF.